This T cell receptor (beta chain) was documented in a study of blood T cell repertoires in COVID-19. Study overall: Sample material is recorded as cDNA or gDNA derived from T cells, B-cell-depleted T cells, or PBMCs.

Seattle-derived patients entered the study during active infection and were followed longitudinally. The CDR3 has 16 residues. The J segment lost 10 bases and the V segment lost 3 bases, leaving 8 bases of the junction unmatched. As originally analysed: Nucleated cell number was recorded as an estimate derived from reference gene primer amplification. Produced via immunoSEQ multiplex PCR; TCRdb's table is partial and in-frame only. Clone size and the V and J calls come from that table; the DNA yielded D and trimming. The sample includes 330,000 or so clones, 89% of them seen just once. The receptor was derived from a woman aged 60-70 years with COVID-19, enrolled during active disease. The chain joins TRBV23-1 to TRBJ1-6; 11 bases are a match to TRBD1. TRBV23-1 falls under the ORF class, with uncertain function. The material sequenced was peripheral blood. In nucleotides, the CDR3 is TGCGCCAGCAGTCAGATCCGGACAGGGGGCGAGTCACCCCTCCACTTT. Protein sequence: CASSQIRTGGESPLHF.